The rows below give T cell receptor beta chains drawn from one sample of a study of cytomegalovirus exposure and HLA in healthy donors. Clones were read by immunoSEQ multiplex PCR, and TCRdb kept only the in-frame ones, dropping some. The sample lists some 130,000 clones; about 71% were seen once. The sequencing input was PBMCs. These receptors were collected from a woman between 55 and 75 years old in good health and CMV-seropositive. CDR3s include the opening cysteine and the closing phenylalanine or tryptophan. A D gene is named only where the DNA matches it firmly. The size field is filled for only some rows; it gives once, few, many or a size class.

size,V,J,D,CDR3,DNA
-,TRBV6-5,TRBJ2-5,-,CASSYSGGLQETQYF,TGTGCCAGCAGTTACTCGGGGGGGCTTCAAGAGACCCAGTACTTC
-,TRBV5-1,TRBJ2-5,TRBD2,CASSLDSRAGETQYF,TGCGCCAGCAGCCTGGACTCTCGGGCGGGGGAAACCCAGTACTTC
-,TRBV6-5,TRBJ1-2,-,CASRGDLLYGYTF,TGTGCCAGCCGGGGGGACCTGCTCTATGGCTACACCTTC
-,TRBV5-1,TRBJ2-3,-,CASSLDAASTDTQYF,TGCGCCAGCAGCTTGGATGCGGCTAGCACAGATACGCAGTATTTT
-,TRBV5-1,TRBJ2-7,TRBD1,CASSWEQGAQQYF,TGCGCCAGCAGCTGGGAACAGGGGGCACAGCAGTACTTC
-,TRBV6-7,TRBJ2-3,-,CASSLSFWAGGGFSTDTQYF,TGTGCCAGCAGTCTTTCTTTCTGGGCGGGCGGCGGGTTTTCGACAGATACGCAGTATTTT
-,TRBV19,TRBJ1-4,-,CASSIAGLREKLFF,TGTGCCAGTAGTATTGCCGGGTTACGGGAAAAACTGTTTTTT
-,TRBV29-1,TRBJ1-4,-,CSVRDSINEKLFF,TGCAGCGTCCGTGACAGCATCAATGAAAAACTGTTTTTT
-,TRBV19,TRBJ2-5,TRBD2,CASSPREVRETQYF,TGTGCCAGTAGTCCCCGGGAGGTACGAGAGACCCAGTACTTC
-,TRBV19,TRBJ2-7,-,CASSPTSSSSYEQYF,TGTGCCAGTAGCCCGACTAGTTCGAGCTCCTACGAGCAGTACTTC
-,TRBV28,TRBJ1-2,-,CASSSPTNYGYTF,TGTGCCAGCAGCTCGCCTACTAACTATGGCTACACCTTC
-,TRBV2,TRBJ2-1,-,CASRDSGPRNEQFF,TGTGCCAGCAGGGATAGCGGACCCCGGAATGAGCAGTTCTTC
-,TRBV5-1,TRBJ1-4,TRBD1,CASRAGTGKGVEKLFF,TGCGCCAGCAGGGCCGGGACAGGGAAAGGGGTTGAAAAACTGTTTTTT
-,TRBV5-1,TRBJ1-6,TRBD1,CASSTQGNSPLHF,TGCGCCAGCAGCACACAGGGGAATTCACCCCTCCACTTT
few,TRBV18,TRBJ1-2,-,CASSPDSTPNYGYTF,TGTGCCAGCTCACCGGACAGTACACCTAACTATGGCTACACCTTC
-,TRBV7-8,TRBJ1-5,TRBD1,CASSLADRDQPQHF,TGTGCCAGCAGCTTAGCGGACAGGGACCAGCCCCAGCATTTT
-,TRBV5-1,TRBJ2-3,-,CASSFPSTDTQYF,TGCGCCAGCAGCTTTCCTAGCACAGATACGCAGTATTTT
-,TRBV28,TRBJ2-1,-,CASTSAGLAISYNEQFF,TGTGCCAGCACCTCGGCGGGCCTAGCAATCTCCTACAATGAGCAGTTCTTC
few,TRBV15,TRBJ1-3,-,CATSRDRGSGNTIYF,TGTGCCACCAGCAGAGATCGGGGATCTGGAAACACCATATATTTT
-,TRBV5-4,TRBJ2-1,TRBD1,CASSFRQGDYNEQFF,TGTGCCAGCAGCTTCCGTCAGGGGGACTACAATGAGCAGTTCTTC
-,TRBV19,TRBJ1-1,-,CASFHGGMDTEAFF,TGTGCCAGTTTCCATGGGGGGATGGACACTGAAGCTTTCTTT
-,TRBV4-2,TRBJ1-5,TRBD1,CASSQGQGPSNQPQHF,TGTGCCAGCAGCCAGGGACAGGGCCCTAGCAATCAGCCCCAGCATTTT
-,TRBV7-9,TRBJ1-1,-,CASSLGGDPTEAFF,TGTGCCAGCAGCTTAGGCGGGGACCCCACTGAAGCTTTCTTT
-,TRBV10-3,TRBJ2-1,TRBD1,CAISGQGAGSNEQFF,TGTGCCATCAGCGGACAGGGGGCGGGTAGTAATGAGCAGTTCTTC
once,TRBV5-1,TRBJ2-7,TRBD1,CASSSHGGTGRKYEQYF,TGCGCCAGCAGTTCGCATGGCGGGACAGGGAGGAAGTACGAGCAGTACTTC
-,TRBV19,TRBJ1-5,TRBD1,CASSRGAGGHQPQHF,TGTGCCAGTAGTAGAGGGGCAGGGGGCCATCAGCCCCAGCATTTT
few,TRBV5-1,TRBJ1-4,-,CASSPTAGVNEKLFF,TGCGCCAGCAGCCCAACGGCAGGGGTAAATGAAAAACTGTTTTTT
-,TRBV25-1,TRBJ2-2,-,CASSDYSFTGELFF,TGTGCCAGCAGTGATTACAGCTTCACCGGGGAGCTGTTTTTT